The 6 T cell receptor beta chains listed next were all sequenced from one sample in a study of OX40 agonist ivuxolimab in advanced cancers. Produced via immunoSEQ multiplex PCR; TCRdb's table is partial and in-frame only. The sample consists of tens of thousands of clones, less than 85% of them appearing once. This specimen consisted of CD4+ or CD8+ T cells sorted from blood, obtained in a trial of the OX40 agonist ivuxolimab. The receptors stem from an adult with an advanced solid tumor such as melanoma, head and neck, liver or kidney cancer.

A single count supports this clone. As DNA, the CDR3 is TGTGCCAGCAGTTTTCGGTCCTGGGCGGCAAACAATGAGCAGTTCTTC. This translates into CASSFRSWAANNEQFF. This chain links TRBV28 with TRBJ2-1; D not resolved. The CDR3 loop spans 16 amino acids. V lost 3 bases, J lost 5 bases, and 17 bases lay in between. Germline CDR1 reads MDHEN; CDR2 reads SYDVKM.

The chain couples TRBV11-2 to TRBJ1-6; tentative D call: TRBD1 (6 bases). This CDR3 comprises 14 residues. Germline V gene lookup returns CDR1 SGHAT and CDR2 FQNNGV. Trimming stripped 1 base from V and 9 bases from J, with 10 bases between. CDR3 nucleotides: TGTGCCAGCAGCTTAGGGCAGGGGCGTTCACCCCTCCACTTT. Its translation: CASSLGQGRSPLHF.

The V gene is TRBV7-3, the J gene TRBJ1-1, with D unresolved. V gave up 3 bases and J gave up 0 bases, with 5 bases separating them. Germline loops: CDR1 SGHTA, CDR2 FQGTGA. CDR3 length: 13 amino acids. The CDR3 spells CASSFLLNTEAFF. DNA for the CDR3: TGTGCCAGCAGCTTTCTCCTGAACACTGAAGCTTTCTTT.

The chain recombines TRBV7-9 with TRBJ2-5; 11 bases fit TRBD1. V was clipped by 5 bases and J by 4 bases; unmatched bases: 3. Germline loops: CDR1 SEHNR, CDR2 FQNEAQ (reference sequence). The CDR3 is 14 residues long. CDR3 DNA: TGTGCCAGCAGCCCGGGACAGGGGGGAGAGACCCAGTACTTC. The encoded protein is CASSPGQGGETQYF.

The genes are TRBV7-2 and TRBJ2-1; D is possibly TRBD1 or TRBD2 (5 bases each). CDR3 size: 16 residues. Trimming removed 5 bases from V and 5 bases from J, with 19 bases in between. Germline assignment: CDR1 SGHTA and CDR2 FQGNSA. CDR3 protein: CASSPPSRVGDNEQFF. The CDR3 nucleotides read TGTGCCAGCAGCCCTCCCTCCAGGGTGGGGGACAATGAGCAGTTCTTC.

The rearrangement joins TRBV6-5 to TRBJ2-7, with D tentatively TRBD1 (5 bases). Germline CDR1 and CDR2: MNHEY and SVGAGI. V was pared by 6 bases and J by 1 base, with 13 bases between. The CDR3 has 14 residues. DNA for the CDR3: TGTGCCAGCAGCGATATTCAGGGTTCCTACGAGCAGTACTTC. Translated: CASSDIQGSYEQYF.